What follows is one TCR beta chain and its context. Its antigen is currently unknown. The table came from immunoSEQ multiplex PCR; TCRdb's copy has only in-frame clones and leaves some out. The sample has over a million clones; around 78% are singletons. These data belong to a study of shared clonotypes between healthy human individuals. Points from the study as a whole: Some naive CD4 clonotypes, roughly 4.7%, turned up in common across a few donors.

Germline V gene lookup returns CDR1 SGHVS and CDR2 FQNEAQ. The CDR3 covers 15 residues. Trimming removed 4 bases at V and 1 base at J, with 12 bases between. Among the donors, all were Caucasian adults who lived in Nashville, Tennessee. From CD4+ cells came CD45RA+ naive and CD45RA-negative memory subsets. This receptor was identified in a man between 18 and 35 years old in good health. Some clones in this sample may be carry-over from other donors' samples. The chain has TRBV7-8 and TRBJ2-3; TRBD2 might be the D (6 bases). Sequences were obtained from memory CD4+ T cells from PBMCs. Sample subset: CD45RA-negative fraction. The CDR3 DNA reads as TGTGCCAGCAGCTCTACTAGCCAGGGCACAGATACGCAGTATTTT. Protein: CASSSTSQGTDTQYF.